The present TCR beta chain was sequenced within a study of cytomegalovirus exposure and HLA in healthy donors. Regarding the study as a whole: Common viral pathogens (according to a later analysis) appeared linked to several of the most significant clusters. The only immune exposure information that was available was CMV serostatus.

Of note for this clone: The antigen is not known.

Germline V gene sequence: CDR1 SGHAT, CDR2 FQNNGV. Trimming left V 2 bases short and J 3 bases short, with 20 bases between. The CDR3 sequence is 17 residues long. PCR amplification relied on 60 Vbeta primers (plus 13 Jbeta primers). Method: immunoSEQ multiplex PCR; TCRdb's copy keeps in-frame clones and lacks some. The table includes 100,000 to 150,000 clones, around 77% detected once. The sample consisted of PBMCs. This TCR was recovered from a woman aged 60 to 75 in good health and CMV-seronegative. V gene TRBV11-2 combines with J gene TRBJ2-7, with no clear D. CDR3 region: CASSLPPFLEINYEQYF. The DNA for the CDR3 is TGTGCCAGCAGCTTACCCCCCTTTTTGGAGATCAACTACGAGCAGTACTTC.